This is a list of T cell receptor beta chains from one sample in a study of blood T cell repertoires in COVID-19. Here immunoSEQ multiplex PCR was the method, and the copy in TCRdb shows in-frame clones only, minus some. The sample has fewer than 120,000 clones, nearly 80% seen once. The sample comprised peripheral blood. Every receptor here comes from a woman older than 75 with active or convalescent COVID-19. Each CDR3 is given with its conserved first and last residue. D genes are given only for firm matches. Size tells how often a clone was seen (once, few, many) or the class of an expanded clone, and some rows leave it out.

NA	TRBV9	TRBJ1-2	NA	TGTGCCAGCAGCGTAGGGGCAGCTAACTATGGCTACACCTTC	CASSVGAANYGYTF
NA	TRBV3-1/TRBV3-2	TRBJ1-1	NA	TGTGCCAGCAGCCAAGATCGTAGAGAAGCTTTCTTT	CASSQDRREAFF
NA	TRBV2	TRBJ2-5	NA	TGTGCCAGCAGTGGACAGGTCTCAGAGACCCAGTACTTC	CASSGQVSETQYF
TRBD2	TRBV6-6	TRBJ2-1	NA	TGTGCCAGCACCGTAGCGGGAGACCCCAATGAGCAGTTCTTC	CASTVAGDPNEQFF
NA	TRBV12-3/TRBV12-4	TRBJ2-1	NA	TGTGCCAGCAGGCGGGGCTCCTACAATGAGCAGTTCTTC	CASRRGSYNEQFF
TRBD2	TRBV3-1/TRBV3-2	TRBJ2-1	NA	TGTGCCAGCAGCCAAGTTTGGCTAGCGGGAGGAGGCGAGCAGTTCTTC	CASSQVWLAGGGEQFF
TRBD2	TRBV5-4	TRBJ2-1	NA	TGTGCCAGCAGCTTGGGACTAGCGGGAGTATCTGAGCAGTTCTTC	CASSLGLAGVSEQFF
TRBD2	TRBV5-1	TRBJ2-1	NA	TGCGCCAGCAGCTTCCGGGGAGGGGCCAATGAGCAGTTCTTC	CASSFRGGANEQFF
NA	TRBV7-2	TRBJ1-2	NA	TGTGCCAGCAGCCTATCGGGTGGGAACCTAGCCACCTTC	CASSLSGGNLATF
NA	TRBV5-6	TRBJ1-6	NA	TGTGCCAGCAGCTTGGATCATGGACAGTTCTATAATTCACCCCTCCACTTT	CASSLDHGQFYNSPLHF
NA	TRBV7-3	TRBJ2-1	medium-sized	TGTGCCAGCAGCTTGGCTAGCTCCAGTGAGCAGTTCTTC	CASSLASSSEQFF
NA	TRBV19	TRBJ1-3	NA	TGTGCCAGTAGTATTGGGGCGGAGGGAAACACCATATATTTT	CASSIGAEGNTIYF